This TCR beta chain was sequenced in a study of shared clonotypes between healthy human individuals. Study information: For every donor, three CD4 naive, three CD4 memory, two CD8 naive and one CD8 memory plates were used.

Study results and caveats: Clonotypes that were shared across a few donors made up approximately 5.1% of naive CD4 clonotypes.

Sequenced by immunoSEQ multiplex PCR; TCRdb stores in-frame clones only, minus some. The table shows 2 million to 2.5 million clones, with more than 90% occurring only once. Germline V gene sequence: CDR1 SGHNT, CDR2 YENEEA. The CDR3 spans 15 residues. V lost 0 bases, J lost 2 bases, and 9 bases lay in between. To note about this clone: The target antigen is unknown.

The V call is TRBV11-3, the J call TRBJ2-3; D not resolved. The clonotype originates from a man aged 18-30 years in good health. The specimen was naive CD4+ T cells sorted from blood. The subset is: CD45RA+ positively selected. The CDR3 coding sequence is TGTGCCAGCAGCTTAGATGGAGCCCCCACAGATACGCAGTATTTT. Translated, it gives CASSLDGAPTDTQYF.